This is a list of T cell receptor beta chains from one sample in a study of kidney transplant recipient with SARS-CoV-2 infection. MiXCR, applied by TCRdb to the reads, yields one record per CDR3 protein. The table lists 200,000 to 300,000 distinct CDR3 sequences, more than 25% of them singletons. The sequencing used a blood sample, collected at baseline and on roughly day 110 from a kidney transplant recipient. These receptors all stem from a male patient aged 25-45 years who had COVID-19 and was a kidney transplant recipient. Some T cells may be supplied by the graft donor. Each CDR3 is given with its conserved first and last residue. A D gene is named only where the DNA matches it firmly. A clone size is listed for some rows: how often the clone was seen (once, few, many), or a class if it is expanded.

v_call	cdr3_length	d_call	j_call	clone_size	cdr3_aa	cdr3_nt
TRBV4-1	17	-	TRBJ1-4	many	CASSQLPSGQAGEKLFF	TGCGCCAGCAGCCAACTCCCCTCGGGTCAGGCCGGTGAAAAACTGTTTTTT
TRBV19	13	-	TRBJ2-5	many	CASTKGRQETQYF	TGTGCCAGTACCAAGGGGCGGCAAGAGACCCAGTACTTC
TRBV6-5	15	-	TRBJ1-5	few	CASSRLDSSNQPQHF	TGTGCCAGCAGTCGACTAGACAGCTCCAATCAGCCCCAGCATTTT
TRBV30	12	-	TRBJ2-5	-	CAWSVGFETQYF	TGTGCCTGGAGTGTGGGTTTTGAGACCCAGTACTTC
TRBV7-2	10	-	TRBJ1-2	many	CASSPTGLVF	TGTGCCAGCAGCCCTACGGGGTTGGTTTTC
TRBV7-9	10	TRBD2	TRBJ2-7	-	CASERGEQYF	TGTGCCAGCGAGCGGGGGGAGCAGTACTTC
TRBV4-3	17	-	TRBJ1-2	many	CASSACTGRRKTYGYTF	TGCGCCAGCAGCGCGTGCACAGGACGTCGAAAGACCTATGGCTACACCTTC
TRBV3-1	17	-	TRBJ1-1	many	CASSGSLPISIRTEAFF	TGTGCCAGCAGCGGTAGTCTTCCCATTTCAATTCGCACTGAAGCTTTCTTT
TRBV20-1	19	-	TRBJ2-5	many	CSASRPGAGQNRYQETQYF	TGCAGTGCTAGTCGTCCTGGGGCAGGGCAAAACAGGTACCAAGAGACCCAGTACTTC
TRBV5-4	14	-	TRBJ1-6	many	CASSFSWERSPLHF	TGTGCCAGCAGCTTCTCTTGGGAGCGATCACCCCTCCACTTT
TRBV10-1	17	-	TRBJ1-2	few	CASSNRTRSRKTYGYTF	TGCGCCAGCAGTAACAGGACAAGATCGCGAAAGACCTATGGCTACACCTTC
TRBV4-1	16	TRBD2	TRBJ2-5	-	CASSQEGPGGQETQYF	TGCGCCAGCAGCCAAGAAGGTCCGGGGGGGCAAGAGACCCAGTACTTC
TRBV6-2/TRBV6-3	19	TRBD2	TRBJ2-1	many	CASRNSPGLAGGLRDEQFF	TGTGCCAGCCGGAATTCGCCGGGACTAGCGGGGGGGCTTAGGGATGAGCAGTTCTTC
TRBV7-2	14	TRBD1	TRBJ1-2	many	CASSLDRGTYGYTF	TGTGCCAGCAGCTTAGACAGGGGGACCTATGGCTACACCTTC
TRBV19	15	TRBD2	TRBJ2-2	few	CASNRWEGNIGELFF	TGTGCCAGTAATAGGTGGGAGGGGAATATCGGGGAGCTGTTTTTT
TRBV24-1	17	TRBD1	TRBJ2-1	many	CATSDDRPGQGYNEQFF	TGTGCCACCAGTGACGATCGCCCGGGACAGGGATACAATGAGCAGTTCTTC
TRBV2	14	-	TRBJ1-2	-	CASGNRVWSYGYTF	TGTGCCAGCGGTAACAGGGTTTGGAGCTATGGCTACACCTTC
TRBV5-1	13	-	TRBJ1-5	-	CASSLAPNQPQHF	TGCGCCAGCAGCTTGGCACCTAATCAGCCCCAGCATTTT
TRBV29-1	14	TRBD1	TRBJ1-5	many	CSVRTGTRNQPQHF	TGCAGCGTTAGGACAGGCACCCGAAATCAGCCCCAGCATTTT
TRBV20-1	15	-	TRBJ2-7	many	CSARDFRASLYEQYF	TGCAGTGCTAGAGACTTCCGGGCCTCCTTATACGAGCAGTACTTC
TRBV9	16	TRBD2	TRBJ2-3	-	CASSVYGTSKPDTQYF	TGTGCCAGCAGCGTATACGGGACTAGCAAGCCAGATACGCAGTATTTT
TRBV11-2	17	TRBD2	TRBJ2-1	few	CASSTLSTSGRAYEQFF	TGTGCCAGCAGCACGCTCTCCACTAGCGGGAGGGCATATGAGCAGTTCTTC
TRBV14	17	TRBD2	TRBJ2-1	-	CASSQGRTSGPYNEQFF	TGTGCCAGCAGCCAAGGGAGGACTAGCGGGCCCTACAATGAGCAGTTCTTC
TRBV11-3	17	-	TRBJ1-2	many	CASSVEFDLGKTYGYTF	TGTGCCAGCAGCGTCGAATTCGATCTCGGAAAGACCTATGGCTACACCTTC
TRBV27	15	-	TRBJ2-7	many	CASRLLTGDFYEQYF	TGTGCCAGCAGACTTTTAACAGGGGACTTTTACGAGCAGTACTTC
TRBV5-6	15	-	TRBJ1-2	many	CASSGLGTGNYGYTF	TGTGCCAGCAGCGGACTGGGGACGGGTAACTATGGCTACACCTTC
TRBV4-2	18	-	TRBJ1-1	many	CASSQETFLRGRDTEAFF	TGTGCCAGCAGCCAAGAGACTTTTTTGCGAGGGCGGGACACTGAAGCTTTCTTT
TRBV4-1	12	-	TRBJ1-2	-	CASSPGPFGYTF	TGCGCCAGCAGCCCAGGCCCTTTCGGCTACACCTTC
TRBV20-1	15	-	TRBJ1-6	many	CSASQQSSYNSPLHF	TGCAGTGCTAGTCAACAGAGCTCCTATAATTCACCCCTCCACTTT
TRBV20-1	14	TRBD1	TRBJ2-7	many	CSARDGKGANEQYF	TGCAGTGCTAGAGATGGGAAGGGGGCAAACGAGCAGTACTTC
TRBV8-2	16	-	TRBJ1-2	-	CGSWVLDSRKTYGYTF	TGTGGCAGTTGGGTTCTTGATAGCCGAAAGACCTATGGCTACACCTTC
TRBV12-3/TRBV12-4	14	-	TRBJ1-5	many	CASSSQGLTQPQHF	TGTGCCAGCAGTTCGCAGGGTCTCACTCAGCCCCAGCATTTT
TRBV6-1	14	-	TRBJ1-1	many	CASSSGQTNTEAFF	-
TRBV6-5	14	TRBD1	TRBJ2-7	many	CASKRTGTSYEQYF	TGTGCCAGCAAAAGGACAGGGACCTCCTACGAGCAGTACTTC
TRBV18	16	-	TRBJ2-1	-	CASSPPQVNSYNEQFF	TGTGCCAGCTCACCACCACAAGTGAACTCCTACAATGAGCAGTTCTTC
TRBV11-3	17	-	TRBJ1-2	many	CASSWIGDLGKTYGYTF	TGTGCCAGCAGCTGGATTGGCGATCTCGGAAAGACCTATGGCTACACCTTC
TRBV4-1	13	-	TRBJ1-1	-	CAGSQQVNTEAFF	TGCGCCGGCAGCCAGCAAGTGAACACTGAAGCTTTCTTT